The source of this T cell receptor beta chain is a study of cytomegalovirus exposure and HLA in healthy donors. This CDR3 has 14 amino acids. V lost 2 bases and J lost 1; bases outside the gene matches: 0. Germline V gives CDR1 SGHTA, CDR2 FQGNSA. Use of 60 Vbeta and 13 Jbeta primers characterized the PCR. Method: immunoSEQ multiplex PCR; TCRdb's copy keeps in-frame clones and lacks some. The sample table sets out over 40,000 clones. At the time of sampling, donors were nominally healthy, though unrecorded immune exposures were likely. The sequenced sample consisted of PBMCs. This clonotype originated in a man aged 30 to 39 in good health and CMV-seronegative. This chain joins TRBV7-2 and TRBJ2-3; the match to TRBD2 covers 7 bases. CDR3 in DNA: TGTGCCAGCAGCTTACTAGCGGGCACAGATACGCAGTATTTT. Encoded protein: CASSLLAGTDTQYF.